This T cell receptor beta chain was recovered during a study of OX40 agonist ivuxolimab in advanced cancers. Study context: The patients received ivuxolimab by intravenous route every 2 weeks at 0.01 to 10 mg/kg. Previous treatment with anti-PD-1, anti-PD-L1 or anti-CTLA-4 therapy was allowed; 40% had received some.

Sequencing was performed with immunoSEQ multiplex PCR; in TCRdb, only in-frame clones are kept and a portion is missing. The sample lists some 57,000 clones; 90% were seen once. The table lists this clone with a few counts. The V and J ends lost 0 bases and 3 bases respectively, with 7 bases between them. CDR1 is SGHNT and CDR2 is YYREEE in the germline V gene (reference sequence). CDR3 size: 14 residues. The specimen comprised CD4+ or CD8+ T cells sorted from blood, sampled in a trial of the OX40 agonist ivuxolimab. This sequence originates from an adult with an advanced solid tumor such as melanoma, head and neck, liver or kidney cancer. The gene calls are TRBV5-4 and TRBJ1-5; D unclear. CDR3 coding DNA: TGTGCCAGCAGCTTGGGCGGTGACAATCAGCCCCAGCATTTT. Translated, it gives CASSLGGDNQPQHF.